Listed here is a single T cell receptor (beta chain). Its antigen is not identified. The CDR3 spans 13 residues. Trimming cost V 0 bases and J 4 bases, with 6 bases left between them. CDR1 and CDR2 from the germline V gene are LGHNA and YSLEER. These data belong to a study of cytomegalovirus exposure and HLA in healthy donors. On the study more broadly: A previous analysis identified around 120 million unique TCR beta sequences derived from roughly 180 million T cells. For the approximately 360 genotyped donors, about 81% fell within the Caucasian-associated ancestry cluster.

Whole-study findings and limits: Sequencing probably produced one cluster of sequence variants that were highly shared. According to the study, 150 to 200 TCR beta chains were cytomegalovirus-associated.

PCR was performed using 60 Vbeta and 13 Jbeta primers. Clones were sequenced by immunoSEQ multiplex PCR, and TCRdb holds only the in-frame ones, with some missing. The sample includes just over 150,000 clones, 84% seen only once; the top ten take 1.5% to 2.5%. The TCR was taken from a man younger than 35 in good health and CMV-seronegative. The V gene is TRBV4-3, the J gene TRBJ1-2, with D unresolved. Sequences were obtained from PBMCs. For the CDR3, the DNA is TGCGCCAGCAGCCAAGATGGCCCCTATGGCTACACCTTC. Protein sequence: CASSQDGPYGYTF.